This TCR beta chain was retrieved from a study of CD8 T cells in Susac syndrome. The authors reverse transcribed about 0.5 to 1 ug RNA with random hexamers. The method of amplification for TCR beta CDR3 was immunoSEQ multiplex PCR, covering 54 Vbeta and 13 Jbeta. In TCRdb, the immunoSEQ multiplex PCR reads were re-called with MiXCR into one record per CDR3 protein. The data show 150,000 to 200,000 distinct CDR3 sequences, 90% to 95% seen once. Controls were healthy donors (matched for age and sex). This CDR3 spans 14 amino acids. The trim removed 0 bases at V and 7 bases at J, leaving 4 bases unmatched. In germline, CDR1 is SGHDT, CDR2 YYEEEE.

The receptor was derived from a human donor in good health. The chain employs TRBV5-6 and TRBJ2-1; 7 bases line up with TRBD1. Sequenced input: CD4+ T cells from PBMCs. CDR3 in DNA: TGTGCCAGCAGCTTGGGCTCGACAGGGAATGAGCAGTTCTTC. Translation: CASSLGSTGNEQFF.